The 14 T cell receptor beta chains reported below all come from one sample, sequenced in a study of cytomegalovirus exposure and HLA in healthy donors. Researchers ran the PCR with 60 Vbeta and 13 Jbeta primers. The assay was immunoSEQ multiplex PCR, and TCRdb's table has in-frame clones only and misses some. The table has 150,000 or so clones, 60% to 85% seen once. What was sequenced was PBMCs. The source of these receptors is a woman between 40 and 50 years old in good health and CMV-seropositive.

This clone was seen a few times. This sequence joins TRBV4-1 and TRBJ2-2; TRBD2 is a possible D gene (7 bases). This CDR3 spans 16 amino acids. The V gene's germline CDR1 is MGHRA and CDR2 YSYEKL. Deletions cut 0 bases from V and 5 bases from J, with 13 bases between. The CDR3 coding sequence is TGCGCCAGCAGCCAAGAATGGGGGGGCCGAACCGGGGAGCTGTTTTTT. Translation: CASSQEWGGRTGELFF.

The genes are TRBV6-1 and TRBJ1-4; 12 bases align to TRBD1. Germline CDR1 and CDR2: MNHNS and SASEGT. This CDR3 contains 14 residues. V was clipped by 6 bases and J by 8 bases; unmatched bases: 4. The CDR3 DNA reads as TGTGCCAGCAGGGGGACAGGGGGCGCGGAAAAACTGTTTTTT. It specifies CASRGTGGAEKLFF.

The gene calls are TRBV7-3 and TRBJ2-1; D may be TRBD1 (5 bases). Germline assignment: CDR1 SGHTA and CDR2 FQGTGA. The CDR3 has 14 residues. V was cut by 2 bases and J by 6 bases, with 11 bases left in between. CDR3 DNA sequence: TGTGCCAGCAGCTTAGGTGGGGCTGGCAATGAGCAGTTCTTC. This sequence encodes CASSLGGAGNEQFF.

This clone was recorded once. This sequence joins TRBV6-6 and TRBJ1-3, with D unresolved. Germline loops: CDR1 MNHNY, CDR2 SVGAGI (reference sequence). CDR3 length: 14 residues. The germline V and J ends were trimmed by 4 bases and 0 bases, with 7 bases remaining between them. The CDR3 protein is CASSSGNSGNTIYF. DNA of the CDR3: TGTGCCAGCAGTTCTGGCAACTCTGGAAACACCATATATTTT.

This chain joins TRBV5-5 and TRBJ1-5; TRBD1 might be the D (6 bases). Trimming removed 0 bases at V and 0 bases at J, with 7 bases between. The CDR3 consists of 15 residues. Germline CDR1 is SGHKS and CDR2 is YYEKEE (reference sequence). CDR3 DNA: TGTGCCAGCAGCTTGGCGGACAGTAGCAATCAGCCCCAGCATTTT. This gives the protein CASSLADSSNQPQHF.

V gene TRBV7-9 combines with J gene TRBJ2-3, with D possibly matching TRBD2 (5 bases). The CDR3 covers 18 residues. Looked up from germline, CDR1 is SEHNR and CDR2 is FQNEAQ (reference sequence). Trimming left V 6 bases short and J 2 bases short, with 24 bases between. The CDR3: CASRSPLGGRQLTDTQYF. Here the CDR3 DNA reads TGTGCCAGCAGGTCACCCCTCGGAGGACGCCAACTCACAGATACGCAGTATTTT.

This rearrangement joins TRBV7-8 to TRBJ1-5; the match to TRBD1 covers 9 bases. Losses at the gene ends were 8 bases for V and 5 bases for J; bases not matched to a gene: 10. CDR1 is SGHVS, CDR2 FQNEAQ, per germline. The CDR3 runs to 15 residues. CDR3 sequence reads: CASGPGGQGYQPQHF. The CDR3 bases are TGTGCCAGCGGTCCCGGTGGACAGGGGTATCAGCCCCAGCATTTT. Together with reference TRBV7-8 and TRBJ1-5, the CDR3 gives the full variable domain: GAGVSQSPRYKVAKRGQDVALRCDPISGHVSLFWYQQALGQGPEFLTYFQNEAQLDKSGLPSDRFFAERPEGSVSTLKIQRTQQEDSAVYLCASGPGGQGYQPQHFGDGTRLSIL.

The J gene is TRBJ2-2, the V gene TRBV5-4; 7 nucleotides match TRBD1. The trim removed 3 bases at V and 0 bases at J, leaving 8 bases unmatched. The CDR3 has 17 residues. Germline V CDR1 and CDR2: SGHNT, YYREEE (reference sequence). CDR3 sequence (DNA): TGTGCCAGCAGCTCCAAGGGGGCCGTCGCGAACACCGGGGAGCTGTTTTTT. Protein product: CASSSKGAVANTGELFF.

The rearrangement links TRBV7-8 to TRBJ1-1, with 10 bases lining up with TRBD1. V shed 3 bases, J shed 2 bases, and the junction held 6 bases outside the gene matches. The CDR3 is 16 residues long. From germline, CDR1 is SGHVS and CDR2 FQNEAQ. CDR3 in DNA: TGTGCCAGCAGCTTGGGACAGGGGACATTAAACACTGAAGCTTTCTTT. Its protein product is CASSLGQGTLNTEAFF.

The chain links TRBV7-8 to TRBJ1-5, with D tentatively TRBD1 (5 bases). Trimming cost V 1 base and J 4 bases, with 11 bases left between them. CDR3 length: 15 amino acids. CDR1 is SGHVS and CDR2 is FQNEAQ in the germline V gene. The CDR3 DNA is TGTGCCAGCAGCTTAGAAAGACAGCCAAATCAGCCCCAGCATTTT. As protein: CASSLERQPNQPQHF.

The rearrangement uses TRBV7-9 and TRBJ2-1; TRBD1 might be the D (6 bases). The CDR3 covers 13 residues. CDR1 is SEHNR, CDR2 FQNEAQ, per germline (reference sequence). V was clipped by 4 bases and J by 4 bases, with 8 bases between them. The CDR3 DNA reads as TGTGCCAGCAGCTCCGGACAGTACAATGAGCAGTTCTTC. It translates to CASSSGQYNEQFF.

The chain carries TRBV6-1 and TRBJ2-3, with D possibly matching TRBD2 (6 bases). This CDR3 has 15 amino acids. Germline loops: CDR1 MNHNS, CDR2 SASEGT. The V end lost 2 bases, the J end lost 1 base, and 10 bases lay between the germline ends. The DNA of the CDR3 is TGTGCCAGCAGTGAACGGCGGGGCCGCACAGATACGCAGTATTTT. This translates into CASSERRGRTDTQYF.

The genes are TRBV27 and TRBJ1-1; D possibly corresponds to TRBD1 (6 bases). Per the germline V gene, CDR1 is MNHEY and CDR2 is SMNVEV (reference sequence). The V gene lost 3 bases and the J gene lost 5 bases, with 10 bases spanning the gap. The CDR3 has 13 residues. The CDR3 spells CASSFNRATEAFF. In nucleotides, the CDR3 is TGTGCCAGCAGTTTTAACAGGGCTACTGAAGCTTTCTTT.

This chain connects TRBV5-5 to TRBJ2-6, with 9 bases matching TRBD1. Looked up from germline, CDR1 is SGHKS and CDR2 is YYEKEE (reference sequence). CDR3 length equals 17 residues. The junction had 6 bases not matched to a gene; V was cut back by 5 bases and J by 0 bases. Here the CDR3 DNA reads TGTGCCAGCAGGCGACAGGGGGGGGACTCTGGGGCCAACGTCCTGACTTTC. This encodes CASRRQGGDSGANVLTF.